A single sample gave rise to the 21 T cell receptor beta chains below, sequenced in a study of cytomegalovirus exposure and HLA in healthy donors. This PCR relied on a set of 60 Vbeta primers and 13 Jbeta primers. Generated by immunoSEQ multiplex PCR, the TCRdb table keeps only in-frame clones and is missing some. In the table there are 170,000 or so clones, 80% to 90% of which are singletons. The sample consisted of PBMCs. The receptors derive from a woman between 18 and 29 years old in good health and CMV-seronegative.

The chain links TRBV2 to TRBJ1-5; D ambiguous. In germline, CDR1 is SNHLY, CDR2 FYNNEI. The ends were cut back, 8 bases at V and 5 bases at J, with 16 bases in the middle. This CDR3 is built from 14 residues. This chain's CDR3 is CASLSRAGDQPQHF. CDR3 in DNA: TGTGCCAGCCTTTCTCGCGCCGGGGATCAGCCCCAGCATTTT.

Here the CDR3 DNA reads TGTGCCTGGGCCTTCAGGAACAGGGAGAACACTGAAGCTTTCTTT. Translated, it gives CAWAFRNRENTEAFF. The chain links TRBV30 to TRBJ1-1; a weak D match, TRBD1 (6 bases). Germline V lookup: CDR1 GTSNPN, CDR2 SVGIG (reference sequence). CDR3 size: 15 residues. Trimming pared 5 bases from V and 1 base from J, leaving 17 bases between.

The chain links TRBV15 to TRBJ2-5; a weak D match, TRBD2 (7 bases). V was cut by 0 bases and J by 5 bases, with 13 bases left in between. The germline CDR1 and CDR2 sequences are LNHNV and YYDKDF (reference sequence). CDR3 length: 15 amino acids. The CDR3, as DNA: TGTGCCACCAGCAGAGATCTGCGGGGGCGGGAGACCCAGTACTTC. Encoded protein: CATSRDLRGRETQYF.

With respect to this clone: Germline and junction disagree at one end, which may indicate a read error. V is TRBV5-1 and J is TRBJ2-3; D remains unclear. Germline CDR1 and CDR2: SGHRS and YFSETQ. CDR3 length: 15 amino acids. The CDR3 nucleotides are TGCGCCAGCAGCGCCCCCCCCCTGGGCACAGATGCGCAGTATTTT. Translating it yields CASSAPPLGTDAQYF.

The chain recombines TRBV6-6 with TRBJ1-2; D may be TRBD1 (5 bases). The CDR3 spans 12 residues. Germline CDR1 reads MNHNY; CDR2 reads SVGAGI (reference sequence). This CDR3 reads CIIGGTHYGYTF. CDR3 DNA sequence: TGTATCATCGGGGGGACTCACTATGGCTACACCTTC.

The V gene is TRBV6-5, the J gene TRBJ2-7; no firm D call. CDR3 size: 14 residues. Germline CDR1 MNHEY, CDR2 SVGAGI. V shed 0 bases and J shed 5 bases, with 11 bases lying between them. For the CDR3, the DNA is TGTGCCAGCAGTTACTCAATGGTGGCTCACGAGCAGTACTTC. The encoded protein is CASSYSMVAHEQYF.

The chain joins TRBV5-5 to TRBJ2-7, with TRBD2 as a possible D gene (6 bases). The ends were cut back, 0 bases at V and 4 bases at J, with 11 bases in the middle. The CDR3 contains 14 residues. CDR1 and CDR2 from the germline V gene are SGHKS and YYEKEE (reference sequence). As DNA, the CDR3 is TGTGCCAGCAGCTTGGCGGGACTCCCATACGAGCAGTACTTC. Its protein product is CASSLAGLPYEQYF.

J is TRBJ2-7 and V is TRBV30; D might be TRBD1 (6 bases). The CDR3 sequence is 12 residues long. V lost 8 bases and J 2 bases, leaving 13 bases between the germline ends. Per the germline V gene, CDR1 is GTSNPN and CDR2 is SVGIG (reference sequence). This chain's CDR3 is CAIRQVPYEQYF. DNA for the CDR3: TGTGCCATCCGACAGGTACCCTACGAGCAGTACTTC.

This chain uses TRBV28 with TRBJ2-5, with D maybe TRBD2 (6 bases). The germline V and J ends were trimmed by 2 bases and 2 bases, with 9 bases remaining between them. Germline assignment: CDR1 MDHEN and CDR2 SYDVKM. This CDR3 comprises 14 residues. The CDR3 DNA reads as TGTGCCAGCAGTTTACCCGCGGGGCAAGAGACCCAGTACTTC. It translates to CASSLPAGQETQYF.

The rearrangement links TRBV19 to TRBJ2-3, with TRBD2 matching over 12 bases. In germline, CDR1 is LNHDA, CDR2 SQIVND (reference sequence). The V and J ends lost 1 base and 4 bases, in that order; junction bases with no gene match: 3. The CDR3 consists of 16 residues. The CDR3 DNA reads TGTGCCAGTAGTATAGGACTAGCGGGAGCGTCAGATACGCAGTATTTT. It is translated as CASSIGLAGASDTQYF.

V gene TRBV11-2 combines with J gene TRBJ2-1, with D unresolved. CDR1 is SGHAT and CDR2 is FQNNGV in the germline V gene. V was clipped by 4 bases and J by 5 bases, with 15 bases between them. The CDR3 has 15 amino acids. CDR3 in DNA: TGTGCCAGCAGCTACCCTGACATTCTTCACAATGAGCAGTTCTTC. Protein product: CASSYPDILHNEQFF.

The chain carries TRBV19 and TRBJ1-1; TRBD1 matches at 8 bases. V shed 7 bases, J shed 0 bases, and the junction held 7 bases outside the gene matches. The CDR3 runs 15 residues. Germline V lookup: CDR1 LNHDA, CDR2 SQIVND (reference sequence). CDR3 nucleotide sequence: TGTGCCAGTACACCACAGGGGGTAATGAACACTGAAGCTTTCTTT. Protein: CASTPQGVMNTEAFF.

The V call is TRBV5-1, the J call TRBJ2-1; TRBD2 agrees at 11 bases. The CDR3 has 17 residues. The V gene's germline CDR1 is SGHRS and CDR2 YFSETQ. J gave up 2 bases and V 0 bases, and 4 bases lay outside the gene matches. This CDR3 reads CASSLALAGEAYNEQFF. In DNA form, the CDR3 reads TGCGCCAGCAGCTTGGCACTAGCGGGAGAAGCCTACAATGAGCAGTTCTTC. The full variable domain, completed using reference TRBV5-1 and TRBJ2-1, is KAGVTQTPRYLIKTRGQQVTLSCSPISGHRSVSWYQQTPGQGLQFLFEYFSETQRNKGNFPGRFSGRQFSNSRSEMNVSTLELGDSALYLCASSLALAGEAYNEQFFGPGTRLTVL.

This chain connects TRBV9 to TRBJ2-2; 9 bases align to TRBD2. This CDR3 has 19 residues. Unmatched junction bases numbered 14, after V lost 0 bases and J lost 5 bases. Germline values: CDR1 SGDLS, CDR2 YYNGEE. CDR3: CASSVAPSGKISSTGELFF. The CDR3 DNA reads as TGTGCCAGCAGCGTAGCGCCTAGCGGGAAAATAAGTAGTACCGGGGAGCTGTTTTTT.

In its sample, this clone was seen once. The CDR3 coding sequence is TGTGCCAGCAGTGCGCGACAGGGAAACACCGGGGAGCTGTTTTTT. Its protein product is CASSARQGNTGELFF. V is TRBV2 and J is TRBJ2-2; 7 bases line up with TRBD1. The CDR3 covers 15 residues. CDR1 is SNHLY and CDR2 is FYNNEI in the germline V gene. V trimming: 4 bases; J trimming: 2 bases; junction bases outside the gene matches: 4.

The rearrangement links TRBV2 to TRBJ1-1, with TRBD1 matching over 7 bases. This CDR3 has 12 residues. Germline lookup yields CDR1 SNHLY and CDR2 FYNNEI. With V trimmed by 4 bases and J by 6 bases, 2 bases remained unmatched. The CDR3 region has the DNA TGTGCCAGCAGTGGGGGACAGCCTGAAGCTTTCTTT. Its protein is CASSGGQPEAFF.

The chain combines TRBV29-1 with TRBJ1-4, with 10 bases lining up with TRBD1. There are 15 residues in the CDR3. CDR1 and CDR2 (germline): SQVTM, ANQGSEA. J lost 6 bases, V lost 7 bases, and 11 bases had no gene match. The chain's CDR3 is CSATPPGTGDEKLFF. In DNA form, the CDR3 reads TGCAGCGCCACGCCCCCCGGGACAGGGGATGAAAAACTGTTTTTT.

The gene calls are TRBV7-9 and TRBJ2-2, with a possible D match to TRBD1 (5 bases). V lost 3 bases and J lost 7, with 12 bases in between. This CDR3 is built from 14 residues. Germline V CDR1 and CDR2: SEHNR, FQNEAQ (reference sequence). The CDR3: CASSFLRAHGELFF. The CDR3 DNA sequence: TGTGCCAGCAGCTTTCTCAGGGCCCACGGGGAGCTGTTTTTT.

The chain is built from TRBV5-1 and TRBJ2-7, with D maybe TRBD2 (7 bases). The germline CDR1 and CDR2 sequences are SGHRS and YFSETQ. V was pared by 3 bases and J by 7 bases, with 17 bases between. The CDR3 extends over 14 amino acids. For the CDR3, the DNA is TGCGCCAGCAGCTCGGAAGGGGGGGTTGGTGAGCAGTACTTC. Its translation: CASSSEGGVGEQYF.

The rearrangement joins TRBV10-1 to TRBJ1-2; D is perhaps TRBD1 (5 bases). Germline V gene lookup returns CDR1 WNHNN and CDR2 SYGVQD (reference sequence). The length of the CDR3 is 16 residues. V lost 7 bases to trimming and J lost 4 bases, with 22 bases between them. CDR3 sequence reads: CASIGLRGVQVYGYTF. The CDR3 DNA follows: TGCGCCAGCATTGGTTTGCGGGGGGTGCAAGTCTATGGCTACACCTTC.

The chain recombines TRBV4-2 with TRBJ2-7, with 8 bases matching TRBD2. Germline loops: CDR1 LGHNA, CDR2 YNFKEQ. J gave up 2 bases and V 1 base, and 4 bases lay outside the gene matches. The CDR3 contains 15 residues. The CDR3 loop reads CASSQGTSGTYEQYF. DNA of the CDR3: TGTGCCAGCAGCCAAGGCACTAGCGGTACCTACGAGCAGTACTTC.